Listed here are 30 T cell receptor beta chains from one sample, sequenced in a study of blood T cell repertoires in COVID-19. Generated by immunoSEQ multiplex PCR, the TCRdb table keeps only in-frame clones and is missing some. The table lists more than 85,000 clones, almost 85% of them singletons. The specimen was peripheral blood. These receptors all come from a man aged 40-55 years with active or convalescent COVID-19.

This chain links TRBV6-1 with TRBJ1-5; D remains ambiguous. Germline V gene lookup returns CDR1 MNHNS and CDR2 SASEGT. V was shortened by 0 bases and J by 7 bases, with 13 bases between the two germline ends. This CDR3 contains 15 residues. The CDR3 loop is CASSEARVGEQPQHF. The CDR3 DNA reads TGTGCCAGCAGTGAAGCACGGGTCGGAGAGCAGCCCCAGCATTTT.

This clone showed up just once. The CDR3 sequence: CASSEEWTGEAFF. The CDR3 DNA follows: TGTGCCAGCAGTGAGGAATGGACAGGAGAAGCTTTCTTT. This chain connects TRBV2 to TRBJ1-1; TRBD1 matches at 7 bases. Losses at the gene ends were 3 bases for V and 8 bases for J; bases not matched to a gene: 6. Germline V gene sequence: CDR1 SNHLY, CDR2 FYNNEI. The CDR3 runs to 13 residues.

This clone was picked up one time. J is TRBJ2-1 and V is TRBV19; TRBD2 aligns across 7 bases. Trimming took 3 bases from V and 4 from J; bases not matched to a gene: 6. This CDR3 is built from 15 residues. Germline V CDR1 and CDR2: LNHDA, SQIVND (reference sequence). This CDR3 is CASSIPSGLYNEQFF. The CDR3 DNA reads as TGTGCCAGTAGTATTCCTAGCGGTCTTTACAATGAGCAGTTCTTC.

The rearrangement joins TRBV3-1 (or the pseudogene TRBV3-2) to TRBJ1-3; D call uncertain. Germline V gene data show CDR1 as LGHDT and CDR2 as YNNKEL (reference sequence). The CDR3 spans 13 residues. V was pared by 1 base and J by 11 bases, with 12 bases between. CDR3 protein: CASSQGPRRPIYF. As DNA, the CDR3 is TGTGCCAGCAGCCAAGGTCCCCGGAGGCCCATATATTTT.

The V call is TRBV7-2, the J call TRBJ2-2, with a tentative D call TRBD1 (5 bases). This CDR3 region has 14 residues. With 2 bases removed from V and 6 bases from J, the gap between germline ends came to 10 bases. The germline V gene encodes CDR1 SGHTA and CDR2 FQGNSA. This CDR3 reads CASSLQGIAGELFF. The CDR3 region has the DNA TGTGCCAGCAGCTTACAGGGCATCGCCGGGGAGCTGTTTTTT.

This chain links TRBV6-1 with TRBJ2-2; 8 bases are a match to TRBD1. The CDR3 extends over 19 amino acids. Germline lookup yields CDR1 MNHNS and CDR2 SASEGT. Trimming took 1 base from V and 3 from J; bases not matched to a gene: 13. The CDR3 loop is CASSEVGGQGRFYTGELFF. In nucleotides, the CDR3 is TGTGCCAGCAGTGAAGTAGGAGGACAGGGAAGGTTTTACACCGGGGAGCTGTTTTTT.

The rearrangement links TRBV5-5 to TRBJ2-1; unclear D gene. CDR3 length equals 16 residues. The ends were cut back, 1 base at V and 5 bases at J, with 16 bases in the middle. Germline assignment: CDR1 SGHKS and CDR2 YYEKEE (reference sequence). The CDR3 DNA reads as TGTGCCAGCAGCTTGAGGCCTCCCTCGGGTAACAATGAGCAGTTCTTC. Protein product: CASSLRPPSGNNEQFF.

The CDR3 region is CASSPWGTGSYEQYF. CDR3 nucleotides: TGCGCCAGCAGCCCGTGGGGCACCGGCTCCTACGAGCAGTACTTC. This chain uses TRBV5-1 with TRBJ2-7; TRBD1 might be the D (5 bases). Trimming left V 4 bases short and J 0 bases short, with 14 bases between. The CDR3 has 15 residues. CDR1 and CDR2 (germline): SGHRS, YFSETQ. Filled out from reference TRBV5-1 and TRBJ2-7, the complete variable domain reads KAGVTQTPRYLIKTRGQQVTLSCSPISGHRSVSWYQQTPGQGLQFLFEYFSETQRNKGNFPGRFSGRQFSNSRSEMNVSTLELGDSALYLCASSPWGTGSYEQYFGPGTRLTVT.

V usage is TRBV10-3 and J usage is TRBJ2-1; 13 bases align to TRBD2. Germline values: CDR1 ENHRY, CDR2 SYGVKD. J gave up 0 bases and V 3 bases, and 2 bases lay outside the gene matches. The CDR3 loop spans 17 amino acids. DNA for the CDR3: TGTGCCATCAGTGACGGGACTAGCGGGGCCTCCTACAATGAGCAGTTCTTC. The encoded protein is CAISDGTSGASYNEQFF.

This chain connects TRBV2 to TRBJ2-3; the D gene is possibly TRBD2 (7 bases). Germline assignment: CDR1 SNHLY and CDR2 FYNNEI. Trimming removed 10 bases at V and 1 base at J, with 15 bases between. The CDR3 contains 14 residues. The CDR3, as DNA: TGTGCCACACGAAGGGGGGGCGGCACAGATACGCAGTATTTT. Protein sequence: CATRRGGGTDTQYF.

CDR3 amino acids: CASAGQRSYEQYF. For the CDR3, the DNA is TGTGCCAGCGCGGGACAGCGTTCCTACGAGCAGTACTTC. V gene TRBV21-1 combines with J gene TRBJ2-7; TRBD1, the table's D call, was not compared with the DNA. TRBV21-1 constitutes a pseudogene. The length of the CDR3 is 13 residues.

This chain joins TRBV9 and TRBJ2-5; 14 bases fit TRBD2. CDR1 is SGDLS and CDR2 is YYNGEE in the germline V gene. This CDR3 has 16 residues. V lost 4 bases, J lost 2 bases, and 4 bases stayed unmatched. This CDR3 reads CASSPRTSGGQETQYF. The CDR3 DNA sequence: TGTGCCAGCAGCCCCCGGACTAGCGGGGGGCAAGAGACCCAGTACTTC.

The CDR3 spells CASSPWDTETQYF. The CDR3 DNA follows: TGTGCCAGCAGCCCCTGGGACACAGAGACCCAGTACTTC. The V gene is TRBV7-9, the J gene TRBJ2-5, with D maybe TRBD1 (6 bases). Trimming cost V 5 bases and J 4 bases, with 11 bases left between them. The germline gives CDR1 SEHNR, CDR2 FQNEAQ (reference sequence). This CDR3 is built from 13 residues. The full variable domain, in which reference TRBV7-9 and TRBJ2-5 provide the parts outside the CDR3, is DTGVSQNPRHKITKRGQNVTFRCDPISEHNRLYWYRQTLGQGPEFLTYFQNEAQLEKSRLLSDRFSAERPKGSFSTLEIQRTEQGDSAMYLCASSPWDTETQYFGPGTRLLVL.

The chain uses TRBV12-3 or TRBV12-4 and TRBJ1-1; D is ambiguous. This CDR3 is 10 amino acids long. Trimming stripped 6 bases from V and 10 bases from J, with 9 bases between. Here the CDR3 DNA reads TGTGCCAGCAGCCTCACTAGAGCTTTCTTT. Its translation: CASSLTRAFF.

DNA for the CDR3: TGCGCCAGCAGCTCGCAGACAGGGGACTATGGCTACACCTTC. Translating gives CASSSQTGDYGYTF. The chain employs TRBV5-1 and TRBJ1-2, with 8 bases identical to TRBD1. Germline loops: CDR1 SGHRS, CDR2 YFSETQ. Trimming took 3 bases from V and 3 from J; bases not matched to a gene: 4. The CDR3 has 14 residues.

This clone is a singleton in its sample. CDR3 protein: CASSTQGGGNQPQHF. For the CDR3, the DNA is TGTGCCAGCAGTACACAGGGTGGTGGCAATCAGCCCCAGCATTTT. This chain joins TRBV7-9 and TRBJ1-5; D may be TRBD1 (6 bases). The germline V gene has CDR1 SEHNR and CDR2 FQNEAQ (reference sequence). Trimming pared 6 bases from V and 2 bases from J, leaving 14 bases between. The CDR3 sequence is 15 residues long.

This clone was observed a few times. The CDR3 loop is CAISTPGQGATEAFF. The CDR3 DNA follows: TGTGCCATCAGTACACCGGGACAGGGGGCCACTGAAGCTTTCTTT. The gene calls are TRBV10-3 and TRBJ1-1, with 12 positions matching TRBD1. CDR1 is ENHRY and CDR2 is SYGVKD in the germline V gene. The CDR3 is made up of 15 amino acids. J gave up 4 bases and V 5 bases, and 5 bases lay outside the gene matches.

Turning to this clone: Given a much more abundant clone one base away, this may be a read error. This chain connects TRBV3-1 (or the pseudogene TRBV3-2) to TRBJ1-6, with D perhaps TRBD1 (6 bases). This CDR3 region has 16 residues. The germline gives CDR1 LGHDT, CDR2 YNNKEL (reference sequence). The CDR3: CATVRVRTADNSSLHF. For the CDR3, the DNA is TGTGCCACCGTCCGAGTGAGGACAGCCGATAATTCATCCCTCCACTTT.

The V and J genes are TRBV5-1 and TRBJ1-1; possibly TRBD1 for D (5 bases). In germline, CDR1 is SGHRS, CDR2 YFSETQ. Deletions cut 3 bases from V and 1 base from J, with 13 bases between. The CDR3 consists of 15 residues. The CDR3 region is CASSSPRGENTEAFF. In DNA, the CDR3 is TGCGCCAGCAGCTCCCCCCGGGGGGAGAACACTGAAGCTTTCTTT. Drawing the rest from reference TRBV5-1 and TRBJ1-1, the complete variable domain is KAGVTQTPRYLIKTRGQQVTLSCSPISGHRSVSWYQQTPGQGLQFLFEYFSETQRNKGNFPGRFSGRQFSNSRSEMNVSTLELGDSALYLCASSSPRGENTEAFFGQGTRLTVV.

This chain uses TRBV6-5 with TRBJ1-3; perhaps TRBD1 as D (6 bases). Germline V gives CDR1 MNHEY, CDR2 SVGAGI. Trimming left V 5 bases short and J 4 bases short, with 9 bases between. The CDR3 is 13 residues long. The CDR3, as DNA: TGTGCCAGCAGTCGGACAGTCGGAAACACCATATATTTT. Protein: CASSRTVGNTIYF.

J is TRBJ1-4 and V is TRBV6-6, with TRBD1 matching over 9 bases. Germline V gene data show CDR1 as MNHNY and CDR2 as SVGAGI (reference sequence). V lost 2 bases to trimming and J lost 5 bases; unmatched junction nucleotides: 3. This CDR3 contains 15 residues. The CDR3 nucleotides are TGTGCCAGCAGTTACCGGGACAGGGAAAATGAAAAACTGTTTTTT. It is translated as CASSYRDRENEKLFF.

The chain uses TRBV28 and TRBJ2-3, with TRBD1 matching 9 bases. The CDR3 is 15 residues long. The V gene's germline CDR1 is MDHEN and CDR2 SYDVKM. Trimming cost V 3 bases and J 4 bases; bases outside gene matches: 5. CDR3 protein: CASSFPGQGADTQYF. The CDR3 coding sequence is TGTGCCAGCAGTTTTCCGGGACAGGGTGCAGATACGCAGTATTTT.

The chain employs TRBV2 and TRBJ2-7, with 7 bases matching TRBD1. J was trimmed by 4 bases and V by 6 bases; bases with no gene match: 3. From germline, CDR1 is SNHLY and CDR2 FYNNEI. CDR3 length: 12 amino acids. The DNA of the CDR3 is TGTGCCAGCAGGGGGGACAGTTACGAGCAGTACTTC. This encodes CASRGDSYEQYF.

This clone was observed once. V and J are TRBV7-2 and TRBJ1-2, with D unresolved. V dropped 2 bases and J dropped 2 bases, with 9 bases sitting between them. The V gene's germline CDR1 is SGHTA and CDR2 FQGNSA. CDR3 size: 14 residues. This chain's CDR3 is CASSLLPGNYGYTF. Here the CDR3 DNA reads TGTGCCAGCAGCTTACTTCCCGGGAACTATGGCTACACCTTC.

CDR3 nucleotides: TGTGCCAGCTCACTAGGGGTCACAGGGGGCACTGAAGCTTTCTTT. It yields the protein CASSLGVTGGTEAFF. The chain uses TRBV18 and TRBJ1-1; 8 bases align to TRBD1. The CDR3 is made up of 15 amino acids. Germline V lookup: CDR1 KGHSH, CDR2 LQKENI. V lost 4 bases to trimming and J lost 4 bases; unmatched junction nucleotides: 8.

The chain joins TRBV6-5 to TRBJ1-6; TRBD1 matches at 8 bases. CDR1 is MNHEY and CDR2 is SVGAGI in the germline V gene. J gave up 14 bases and V 2 bases, and 11 bases lay outside the gene matches. The CDR3 contains 15 residues. The CDR3 bases are TGTGCCAGCAGTTACGCCTGGACAGGGAGAGGAGCCCTCCACTTT. Protein product: CASSYAWTGRGALHF.

The chain has TRBV6-6 and TRBJ1-3; 7 positions match TRBD1. CDR1 and CDR2 from the germline V gene are MNHNY and SVGAGI (reference sequence). The length of the CDR3 is 16 residues. Trimming cost V 0 bases and J 0 bases; bases outside gene matches: 2. In nucleotides, the CDR3 is TGTGCCAGCAGTTACTCGGGACAGAACTCTGGAAACACCATATATTTT. Encoded protein: CASSYSGQNSGNTIYF.

J is TRBJ2-7 and V is TRBV27, with D hard to call. V lost 4 bases and J lost 0, with 4 bases in between. The CDR3 covers 12 residues. Germline V lookup: CDR1 MNHEY, CDR2 SMNVEV (reference sequence). The CDR3 DNA sequence: TGTGCCAGCAGTTCCAACTCCTACGAGCAGTACTTC. Translated, it gives CASSSNSYEQYF.

V is TRBV6-4 and J is TRBJ2-5, with TRBD1 identical over 7 bases. Trimming took 7 bases from V and 4 from J; bases not matched to a gene: 15. There are 16 residues in the CDR3. The germline CDR1 and CDR2 sequences are MRHNA and SNTAGT. The CDR3 bases are TGTGCCAGCATCCACCGGGACAGCCTACATGCAGAGACCCAGTACTTC. The encoded protein is CASIHRDSLHAETQYF.

The genes are TRBV27 and TRBJ1-2, with 10 bases lining up with TRBD1. The ends lost 6 bases at V and 2 bases at J; junction bases unmatched: 3. The germline gives CDR1 MNHEY, CDR2 SMNVEV (reference sequence). The CDR3 has 14 residues. CDR3 residues: CASRRDRGNYGYTF. CDR3 sequence (DNA): TGTGCCAGCAGGCGGGACAGGGGCAACTATGGCTACACCTTC.